This T cell receptor (beta chain) was found in a study of T cell responses to AZD1222 COVID-19 vaccine. Data came from immunoSEQ multiplex PCR; TCRdb stores just in-frame clones and leaves some out. The profile shows around 160,000 clones, 75% to 95% of them singletons. The CDR3 loop spans 17 amino acids. Germline V lookup: CDR1 SGHRS, CDR2 YFSETQ. The germline V and J ends were trimmed by 0 bases and 10 bases, with 23 bases remaining between them. Study-level points and caveats: The reported proportion of spike-specific TCRs targeting unmutated variant regions was nearly half.

Concerning this clone itself: Its matching antigen is unknown.

This chain joins TRBV5-1 and TRBJ2-1; maybe TRBD2 (5 bases). The starting material was peripheral blood, obtained on day 0 of MenACWY control vaccination. The sequence derives from an adult in good health. The CDR3 loop is CASSLAPGASGNPEQFF. CDR3 nucleotide sequence: TGCGCCAGCAGCTTGGCCCCTGGTGCTTCCGGGAACCCAGAGCAGTTCTTC.